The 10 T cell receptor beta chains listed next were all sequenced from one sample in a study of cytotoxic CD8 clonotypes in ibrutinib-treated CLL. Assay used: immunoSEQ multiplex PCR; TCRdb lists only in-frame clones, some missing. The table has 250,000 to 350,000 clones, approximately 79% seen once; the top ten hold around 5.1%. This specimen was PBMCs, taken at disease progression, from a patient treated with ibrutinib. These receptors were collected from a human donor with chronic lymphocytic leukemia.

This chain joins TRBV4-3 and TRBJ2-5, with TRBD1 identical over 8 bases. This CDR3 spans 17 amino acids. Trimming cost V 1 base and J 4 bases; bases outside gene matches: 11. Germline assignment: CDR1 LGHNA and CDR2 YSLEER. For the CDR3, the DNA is TGCGCCAGCAGCCAAGGTTCGAACAGGGGGTACGGAGAGACCCAGTACTTC. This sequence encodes CASSQGSNRGYGETQYF.

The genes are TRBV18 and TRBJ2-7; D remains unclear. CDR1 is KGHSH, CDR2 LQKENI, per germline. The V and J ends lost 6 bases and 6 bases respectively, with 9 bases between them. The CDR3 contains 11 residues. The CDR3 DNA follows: TGTGCCAGCTCGAACTCCCCCGAGCAGTACTTC. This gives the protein CASSNSPEQYF. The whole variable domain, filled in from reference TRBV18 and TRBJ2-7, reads NAGVMQNPRHLVRRRGQEARLRCSPMKGHSHVYWYRQLPEEGLKFMVYLQKENIIDESGMPKERFSAEFPKEGPSILRIQQVVRGDSAAYFCASSNSPEQYFGPGTRLTVT.

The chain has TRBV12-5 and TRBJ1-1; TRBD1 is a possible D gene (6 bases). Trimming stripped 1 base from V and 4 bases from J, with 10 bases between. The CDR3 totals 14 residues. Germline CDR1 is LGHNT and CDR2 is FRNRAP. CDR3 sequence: CASGLGQEGTEAFF. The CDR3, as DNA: TGTGCTAGTGGTTTGGGACAGGAGGGCACTGAAGCTTTCTTT.

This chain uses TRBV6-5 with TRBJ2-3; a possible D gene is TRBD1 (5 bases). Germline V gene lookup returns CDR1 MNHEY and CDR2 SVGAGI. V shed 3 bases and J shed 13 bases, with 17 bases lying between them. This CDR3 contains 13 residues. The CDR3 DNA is TGTGCCAGCAGTTATGGGCAGGGCTCCGTCGAGTATTTT. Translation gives CASSYGQGSVEYF.

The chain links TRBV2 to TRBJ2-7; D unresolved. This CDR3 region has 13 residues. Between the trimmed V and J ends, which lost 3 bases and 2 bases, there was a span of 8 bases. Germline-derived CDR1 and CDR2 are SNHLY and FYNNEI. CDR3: CASSEARAYEQYF. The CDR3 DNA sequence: TGTGCCAGCAGTGAGGCTAGAGCCTACGAGCAGTACTTC.

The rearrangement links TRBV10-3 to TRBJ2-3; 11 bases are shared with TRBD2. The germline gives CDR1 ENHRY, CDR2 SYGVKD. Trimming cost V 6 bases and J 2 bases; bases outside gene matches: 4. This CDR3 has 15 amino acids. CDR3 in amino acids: CAISTSGGVTDTQYF. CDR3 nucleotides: TGTGCCATCAGCACTAGCGGGGGTGTCACAGATACGCAGTATTTT.

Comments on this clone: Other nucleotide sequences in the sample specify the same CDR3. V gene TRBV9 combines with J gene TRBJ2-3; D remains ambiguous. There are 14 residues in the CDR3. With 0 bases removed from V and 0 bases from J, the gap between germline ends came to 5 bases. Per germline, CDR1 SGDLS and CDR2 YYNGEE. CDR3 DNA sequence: TGTGCCAGCAGCGTAGACGGCAGCACAGATACGCAGTATTTT. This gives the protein CASSVDGSTDTQYF.

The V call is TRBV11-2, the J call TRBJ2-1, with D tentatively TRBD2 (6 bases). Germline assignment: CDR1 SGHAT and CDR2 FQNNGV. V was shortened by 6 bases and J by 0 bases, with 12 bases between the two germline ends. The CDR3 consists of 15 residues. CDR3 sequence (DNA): TGTGCCAGCAGGATGGGGAGGCCCTCCTACAATGAGCAGTTCTTC. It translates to CASRMGRPSYNEQFF.

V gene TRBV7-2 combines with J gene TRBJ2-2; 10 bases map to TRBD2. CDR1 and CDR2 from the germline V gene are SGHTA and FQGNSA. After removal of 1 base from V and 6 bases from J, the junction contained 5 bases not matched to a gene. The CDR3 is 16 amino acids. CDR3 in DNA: TGTGCCAGCAGCTTAGTCGGGACTAGCGTTGCCGGGGAGCTGTTTTTT. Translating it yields CASSLVGTSVAGELFF. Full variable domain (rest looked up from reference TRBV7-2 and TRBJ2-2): GAGVSQSPSNKVTEKGKDVELRCDPISGHTALYWYRQSLGQGLEFLIYFQGNSAPDKSGLPSDRFSAERTGGSVSTLTIQRTQQEDSAVYLCASSLVGTSVAGELFFGEGSRLTVL.

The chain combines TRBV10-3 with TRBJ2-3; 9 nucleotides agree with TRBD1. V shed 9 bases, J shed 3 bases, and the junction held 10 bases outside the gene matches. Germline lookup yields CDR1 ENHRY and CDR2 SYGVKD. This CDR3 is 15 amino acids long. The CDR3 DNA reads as TGTGCCATTTCCGGGGGACAGGGAAGGACAGATACGCAGTATTTT. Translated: CAISGGQGRTDTQYF.